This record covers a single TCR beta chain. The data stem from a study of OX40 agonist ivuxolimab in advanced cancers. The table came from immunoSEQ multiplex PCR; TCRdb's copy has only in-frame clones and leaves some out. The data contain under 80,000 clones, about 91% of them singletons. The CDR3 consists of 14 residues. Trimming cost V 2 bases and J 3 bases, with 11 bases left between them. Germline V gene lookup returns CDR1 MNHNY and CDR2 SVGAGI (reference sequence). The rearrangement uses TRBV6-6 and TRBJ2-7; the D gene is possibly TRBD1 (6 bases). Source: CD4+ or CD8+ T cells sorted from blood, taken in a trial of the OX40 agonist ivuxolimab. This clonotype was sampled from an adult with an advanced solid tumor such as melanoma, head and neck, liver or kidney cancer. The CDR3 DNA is TGTGCCAGCAGTTACACACAGGGTCTCTACGAGCAGTACTTC. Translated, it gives CASSYTQGLYEQYF.